The entry below gives a single TCR beta chain sequence along with its context. Its antigen is undetermined. The source of the sample is a study of memory CD4+ T cells and cytomegalovirus serostatus. Findings and caveats of the study: CMV serostatus prediction reached median AUC approximately 0.95, or 0.91 with US-trained model. Suggested: most of the CMV-linked TCR signature lies in CD4+ memory cells.

Here immunoSEQ multiplex PCR was the method, and the copy in TCRdb shows in-frame clones only, minus some. The table includes some 52,000 clones, about 80% detected once. The length of the CDR3 is 14 residues. V was cut by 2 bases and J by 6 bases, with 14 bases left in between. In germline, CDR1 is SGHDT, CDR2 YYEEEE. The sort gate was single viable CD3+CD4+CD8-CD45RO+ cells for memory CD4+ T cells. Donors' CMV status reflects serum IgG against pp150, pp28, p38, p52. The TCR was taken from an adult in good health and CMV-seropositive. The V and J genes are TRBV5-6 and TRBJ1-1, with no clear D. The sample taken for sequencing was memory CD4+ T cells from blood. The CDR3 coding sequence is TGTGCCAGCAGCTTATCACTGGCGGCCCCTGAAGCTTTCTTT. Translated, it gives CASSLSLAAPEAFF. Variable domain in full (rest from reference TRBV5-6 and TRBJ1-1): DAGVTQSPTHLIKTRGQQVTLRCSPKSGHDTVSWYQQALGQGPQFIFQYYEEEERQRGNFPDRFSGHQFPNYSSELNVNALLLGDSALYLCASSLSLAAPEAFFGQGTRLTVV.